This TCR beta chain was sequenced for a study of Ad26.COV2.S vaccination and SARS-CoV-2 variants. The CDR3 loop spans 13 amino acids. Germline CDR1 and CDR2: MGHRA and YSYEKL. V was cut by 2 bases and J by 1 base, with 5 bases left in between. Using immunoSEQ multiplex PCR, the repertoire was profiled, and TCRdb retains in-frame clones only, with some absent. The sample gives under 550,000 clones, about nine tenths of which show up once; 12% is in the top ten. Treatment noted: approximately 18 received Ad26.COV2.S at low or high dose, single or two shots; 5 received placebo; per-sample allocation not given. Sampling was performed 63 days after the first vaccine or placebo injection.

V is TRBV4-1 and J is TRBJ1-1; D is ambiguous. This TCR was recovered from a person aged 18-65 years who received the Ad26.COV2.S COVID-19 vaccine or a placebo. Source: peripheral blood, taken in a trial of Ad26.COV2.S vaccine versus placebo. Here the CDR3 reads CASSQFQNTEAFF. The DNA for the CDR3 is TGCGCCAGCAGCCAATTCCAGAACACTGAAGCTTTCTTT.